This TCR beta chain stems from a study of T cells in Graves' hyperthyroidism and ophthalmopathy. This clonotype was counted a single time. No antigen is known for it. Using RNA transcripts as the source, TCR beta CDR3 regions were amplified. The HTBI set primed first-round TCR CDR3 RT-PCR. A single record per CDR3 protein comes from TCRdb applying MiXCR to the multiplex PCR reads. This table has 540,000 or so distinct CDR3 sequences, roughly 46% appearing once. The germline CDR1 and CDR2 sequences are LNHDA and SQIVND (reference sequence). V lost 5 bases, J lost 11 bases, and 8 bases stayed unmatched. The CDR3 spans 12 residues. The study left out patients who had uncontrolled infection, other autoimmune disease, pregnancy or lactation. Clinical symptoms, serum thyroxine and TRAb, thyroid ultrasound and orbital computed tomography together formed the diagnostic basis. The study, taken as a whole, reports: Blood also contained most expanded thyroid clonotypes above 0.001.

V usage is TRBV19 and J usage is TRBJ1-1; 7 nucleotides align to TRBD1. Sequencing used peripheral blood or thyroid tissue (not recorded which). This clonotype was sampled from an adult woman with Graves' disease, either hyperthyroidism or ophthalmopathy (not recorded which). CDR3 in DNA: TGTGCCAGTAGTGCTAGGGGGCTGGGGGCTTTCTTT. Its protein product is CASSARGLGAFF.